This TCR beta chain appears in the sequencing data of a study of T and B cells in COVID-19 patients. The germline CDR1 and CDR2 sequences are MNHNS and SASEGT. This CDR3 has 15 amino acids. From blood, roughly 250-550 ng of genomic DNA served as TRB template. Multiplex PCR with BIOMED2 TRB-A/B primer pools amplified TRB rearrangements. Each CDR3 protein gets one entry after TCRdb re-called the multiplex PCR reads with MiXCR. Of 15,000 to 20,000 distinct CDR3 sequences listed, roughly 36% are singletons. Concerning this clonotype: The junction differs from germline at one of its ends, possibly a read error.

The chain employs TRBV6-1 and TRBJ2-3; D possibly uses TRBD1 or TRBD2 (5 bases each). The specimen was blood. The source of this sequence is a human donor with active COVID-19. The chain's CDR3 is CASSRDAGSIDTQYF. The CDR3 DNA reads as TGTGCCAGCAGTAGGGACGCAGGGAGCATAGATACGCAGTATTTT.